This T cell receptor (beta chain) emerged from a study of blood T cell repertoires in COVID-19. Study information: The study drew acute and convalescent COVID-19 samples from the United States, Italy and Spain. T cells, B-cell-depleted T cells, or PBMCs supplied cDNA or gDNA.

Germline values: CDR1 SGHDT, CDR2 YYEEEE. The CDR3 loop spans 15 amino acids. After removal of 5 bases from V and 4 bases from J, the junction contained 9 bases not matched to a gene. Original processing notes: Nucleated cell counts were estimated from reference gene primer amplification. Only in-frame clones appear in the TCRdb table, and some are missing; sequencing was by immunoSEQ multiplex PCR. For V, J and clone size, that table is used; D and trimming come from the DNA. The sample has around 150,000 clones; roughly 77% are singletons. The sequenced sample consisted of peripheral blood. V is TRBV5-6 and J is TRBJ1-1, with 9 bases that match TRBD1. This clonotype originated in a human donor in a cohort sampled during active COVID-19. The CDR3 loop is CASRGMGTGPTEAFF. CDR3 DNA sequence: TGTGCCAGCAGGGGGATGGGGACAGGGCCCACTGAAGCTTTCTTT.